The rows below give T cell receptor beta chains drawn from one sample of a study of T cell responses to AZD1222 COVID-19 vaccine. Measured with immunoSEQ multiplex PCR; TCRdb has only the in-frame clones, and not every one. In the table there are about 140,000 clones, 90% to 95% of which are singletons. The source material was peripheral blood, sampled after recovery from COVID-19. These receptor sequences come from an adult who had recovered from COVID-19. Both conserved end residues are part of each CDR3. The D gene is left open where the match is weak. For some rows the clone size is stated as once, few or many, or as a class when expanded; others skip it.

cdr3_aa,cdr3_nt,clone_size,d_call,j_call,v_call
CASSPERGTGGVGYTF,TGTGCCAGCTCACCGGAGAGAGGGACAGGAGGCGTTGGCTACACCTTC,NA,TRBD1,TRBJ1-2,TRBV18
CASSTRQGLWYEQYF,TGTGCCAGTAGTACCAGACAAGGACTTTGGTACGAGCAGTACTTC,NA,NA,TRBJ2-7,TRBV19
CASSLGTGGEQYF,TGCGCCAGCAGCTTGGGGACAGGGGGCGAGCAGTACTTC,NA,TRBD1,TRBJ2-7,TRBV5-1
CASSIRGGNTEAFF,TGTGCCAGTAGTATACGTGGTGGGAACACTGAAGCTTTCTTT,NA,NA,TRBJ1-1,TRBV19
CASSFSTSGRVEFF,TGTGCCAGCAGTTTTTCCACTAGCGGGAGAGTAGAGTTCTTC,NA,TRBD2,TRBJ2-1,TRBV27
CASSLGTSGSIYNEQFF,TGTGCCAGCAGCCTTGGGACTAGCGGGAGTATCTACAATGAGCAGTTCTTC,once,TRBD2,TRBJ2-1,TRBV5-4
CASSPAGNSYEQYF,TGTGCCAGCTCACCAGCAGGAAATTCCTACGAGCAGTACTTC,NA,NA,TRBJ2-7,TRBV18
CASRIRVLTEAFF,TGTGCCAGCAGGATAAGGGTTTTGACTGAAGCTTTCTTT,NA,NA,TRBJ1-1,TRBV2
CSVGANSQVNEKLFF,TGCAGCGTGGGGGCGAATAGCCAGGTTAATGAAAAACTGTTTTTT,NA,NA,TRBJ1-4,TRBV29-1
CASSLLRTHNSPLHF,TGTGCCAGCAGCTTACTCCGGACCCATAATTCACCCCTCCACTTT,NA,NA,TRBJ1-6,TRBV7-2
CASSLLAARGNTEAFF,TGCGCCAGCAGCTTGTTAGCAGCCCGCGGGAACACTGAAGCTTTCTTT,NA,NA,TRBJ1-1,TRBV5-1
CASSLGGSATNEKLFF,TGTGCCAGCTCCCTGGGGGGGAGCGCAACTAATGAAAAACTGTTTTTT,NA,NA,TRBJ1-4,TRBV18
CASSPGHQRHEQYF,TGTGCCAGTAGTCCGGGACACCAGAGGCACGAGCAGTACTTC,once,NA,TRBJ2-7,TRBV19
CASRLAGGSTDTQYF,TGTGCCAGCCGACTAGCGGGAGGTTCCACAGATACGCAGTATTTT,NA,TRBD2,TRBJ2-3,TRBV27
CASSIPATGPGTKNIQYF,TGTGCCAGTAGTATTCCCGCCACAGGTCCCGGAACCAAAAACATTCAGTACTTC,NA,NA,TRBJ2-4,TRBV19
CASRGRLGADRATGELFF,TGTGCCAGCAGGGGACGACTAGGGGCCGACAGGGCCACCGGGGAGCTGTTTTTT,NA,NA,TRBJ2-2,TRBV7-9
CASSLVVAGPNTEAFF,TGTGCCAGCAGTCTCGTGGTTGCAGGACCGAACACTGAAGCTTTCTTT,NA,NA,TRBJ1-1,TRBV28
CASSPQEWTEAFF,TGTGCCAGCAGCCCCCAGGAGTGGACTGAAGCTTTCTTT,NA,NA,TRBJ1-1,TRBV3-1/TRBV3-2
CASSLISGQGNYGYTF,TGTGCCAGCAGCTTGATTTCAGGACAGGGAAACTATGGCTACACCTTC,NA,TRBD1,TRBJ1-2,TRBV7-9
CASSIGSTGQETQYF,TGTGCCAGTAGTATAGGATCTACGGGGCAAGAGACCCAGTACTTC,NA,NA,TRBJ2-5,TRBV19
CASSLMQGVGDNEQFF,TGTGCCAGCAGTTTAATGCAGGGGGTCGGAGACAATGAGCAGTTCTTC,NA,TRBD1,TRBJ2-1,TRBV27
CASSVTSGGVNEQFF,TGTGCCAGCAGCGTCACTAGCGGGGGGGTCAATGAGCAGTTCTTC,NA,TRBD2,TRBJ2-1,TRBV9
CASSSHTGESRWATQYF,TGCGCCAGCAGCTCACATACAGGGGAATCCCGCTGGGCGACCCAGTACTTC,NA,TRBD1,TRBJ2-5,TRBV5-1
CASSAPGQYSPLHF,TGTGCCAGTAGTGCTCCGGGACAGTATTCACCCCTCCACTTT,NA,TRBD1,TRBJ1-6,TRBV19
CASSLVQGSGYTF,TGTGCCAGCAGCTTGGTTCAGGGAAGCGGCTACACCTTC,NA,NA,TRBJ1-2,TRBV5-6
CAWSVKRSTNEKLFF,TGTGCCTGGAGTGTAAAGCGATCAACTAATGAAAAACTGTTTTTT,NA,NA,TRBJ1-4,TRBV30
CSVVGQGVGHEQYF,TGCAGCGTTGTCGGACAGGGGGTTGGACACGAGCAGTACTTC,NA,TRBD1,TRBJ2-7,TRBV29-1
CASSPSRTASYEQYF,TGTGCCAGCTCACCATCCCGGACAGCATCCTACGAGCAGTACTTC,few,NA,TRBJ2-7,TRBV18
CASSPQPGGTFNEQFF,TGTGCCAGCAGCCCCCAACCGGGAGGAACCTTCAATGAGCAGTTCTTC,once,TRBD2,TRBJ2-1,TRBV11-2
CATSDRGNTGELFF,TGTGCCACCAGTGATAGGGGGAACACCGGGGAGCTGTTTTTT,NA,NA,TRBJ2-2,TRBV24-1
CASSEMGQGNTIYF,TGCGCCAGCAGCGAAATGGGACAGGGAAACACCATATATTTT,NA,TRBD1,TRBJ1-3,TRBV5-1
CASSNTGAGGNTIYF,TGTGCCAGCAGCAACACAGGGGCTGGTGGAAACACCATATATTTT,NA,TRBD1,TRBJ1-3,TRBV28
CASSGQDTGELFF,TGTGCCAGCAGCGGACAGGACACCGGGGAGCTGTTTTTT,once,TRBD1,TRBJ2-2,TRBV6-5
CASSLSGFYEQYF,TGTGCCAGCAGTTTATCAGGGTTCTACGAGCAGTACTTC,NA,NA,TRBJ2-7,TRBV27
CASSRPGPVVAGGLGTDTQYF,TGTGCCAGCAGTAGACCTGGACCAGTTGTAGCGGGAGGGCTTGGCACAGATACGCAGTATTTT,NA,TRBD2,TRBJ2-3,TRBV6-2/TRBV6-3
CASRSTGSSTYEQYF,TGTGCCAGCCGGAGTACAGGGAGCAGCACCTACGAGCAGTACTTC,NA,NA,TRBJ2-7,TRBV6-5
CASNPQGAKSPLHF,TGTGCCAGCAACCCACAGGGGGCGAAATCACCCCTCCACTTT,NA,TRBD1,TRBJ1-6,TRBV27
CASSLRMEPKAFF,TGTGCCAGCAGCTTAAGAATGGAGCCTAAAGCTTTCTTT,NA,NA,TRBJ1-1,TRBV7-2
CASSLSTGFEQFF,TGTGCCAGCAGCTTATCGACAGGCTTTGAGCAGTTCTTC,few,NA,TRBJ2-1,TRBV7-3
CASSDGTSDSSGYTEAFF,TGCGCCAGCAGTGATGGGACCTCGGACAGTTCGGGTTACACTGAAGCTTTCTTT,NA,NA,TRBJ1-1,TRBV10-1
CATSSPGQAVRGYTF,TGTGCCACCAGCAGTCCGGGACAGGCTGTGCGTGGCTACACCTTC,NA,TRBD1,TRBJ1-2,TRBV15
CASSLEGLAEGTDTQYF,TGTGCCAGCAGTTTAGAGGGACTAGCGGAGGGGACAGATACGCAGTATTTT,NA,TRBD2,TRBJ2-3,TRBV28
CASSHQGSLGGYTF,TGTGCCAGCAGTCATCAGGGCTCCCTTGGGGGCTACACCTTC,NA,NA,TRBJ1-2,TRBV27
CASSPGLASYNEQFF,TGTGCCAGCAGCCCCGGACTAGCCTCCTACAATGAGCAGTTCTTC,NA,TRBD2,TRBJ2-1,TRBV7-3
CASSWSAKNTEAFF,TGTGCCAGCTCATGGTCAGCCAAGAACACTGAAGCTTTCTTT,NA,NA,TRBJ1-1,TRBV18
CASSLDGYQPQHF,TGTGCCAGCAGTTTAGACGGCTATCAGCCCCAGCATTTT,NA,NA,TRBJ1-5,TRBV12-3/TRBV12-4
CASSLLDQPQHF,TGTGCCAGCAGTCTCTTAGATCAGCCCCAGCATTTT,NA,NA,TRBJ1-5,TRBV28
CASTWDSPPNTEAFF,TGTGCCAGTACGTGGGACAGCCCCCCGAACACTGAAGCTTTCTTT,NA,TRBD1,TRBJ1-1,TRBV19
CASSHYRDYTDTQYF,TGTGCCAGCAGCCACTACCGGGACTACACAGATACGCAGTATTTT,NA,TRBD2,TRBJ2-3,TRBV5-6
CASIGQGRSNQPQHF,TGTGCCAGCATAGGACAGGGAAGGAGCAATCAGCCCCAGCATTTT,NA,TRBD1,TRBJ1-5,TRBV28
CASTVGGNRAYEQYF,TGTGCCAGCACAGTTGGCGGTAACAGAGCCTACGAGCAGTACTTC,NA,NA,TRBJ2-7,TRBV28
CASSSTGGVVNTEAFF,TGTGCCAGCAGTTCAACAGGGGGTGTAGTGAACACTGAAGCTTTCTTT,NA,TRBD1,TRBJ1-1,TRBV27
CASSFTKVVYNEQFF,TGCGCCAGCAGCTTTACCAAGGTGGTCTACAATGAGCAGTTCTTC,NA,NA,TRBJ2-1,TRBV5-1
CASSYWGGQETQYF,TGTGCCAGCAGTTACTGGGGGGGACAAGAGACCCAGTACTTC,once,TRBD2,TRBJ2-5,TRBV6-5
CASSTSGIHEQYF,TGTGCCAGCTCGACTAGCGGGATCCACGAGCAGTACTTC,once,TRBD2,TRBJ2-7,TRBV25-1
CASSDLGLTYEQYF,TGTGCCAGCAGTGATTTGGGACTAACCTACGAGCAGTACTTC,NA,TRBD2,TRBJ2-7,TRBV2
CASSVGAGQLYNEQFF,TGTGCCAGCAGCGTAGGGGCGGGACAGCTCTACAATGAGCAGTTCTTC,NA,NA,TRBJ2-1,TRBV9
CASSQQGGDGNTIYF,TGCGCCAGCAGCCAACAGGGGGGCGATGGAAACACCATATATTTT,NA,TRBD1,TRBJ1-3,TRBV4-1
CASRVPGTGRYGYTF,TGCGCCAGCAGAGTCCCCGGGACAGGGCGGTATGGCTACACCTTC,once,TRBD1,TRBJ1-2,TRBV4-1
CATSRGGRNEFF,TGTGCCACCAGCAGAGGCGGGCGCAATGAGTTTTTT,NA,NA,TRBJ1-4,TRBV15